What follows describes a single T cell receptor (beta chain). Its antigen is still unknown. Each CDR3 protein is one row after TCRdb ran MiXCR on the RT-PCR reads. The repertoire holds over 750,000 distinct CDR3 sequences, 21% seen once, with about 9.4% in the top ten. The record originates from a study of response to subunit inactivated influenza vaccine. Overall study findings and caveats: Each seasonal flu vaccination may recruit only limited new T cells, authors suggested.

Here the sequenced sample was PBMCs from blood, taken more than 4 days after vaccination. The sequence came from a man aged 50 or older who received an inactivated influenza vaccine.

The DNA of the CDR3 is TGTGCCAGCAGTCAACAGGGATCACTCAATCAGCCCCAGCATTTT. Encoded protein: CASSQQGSLNQPQHF. The chain is built from TRBV6-1 and TRBJ1-5; weak D call: TRBD1 (6 bases). Germline V gene sequence: CDR1 MNHNS, CDR2 SASEGT. The CDR3 runs 15 residues. Trimming pared 5 bases from V and 3 bases from J, leaving 14 bases between.